The source of this T cell receptor (beta chain) is a study of sequential checkpoint blockade in melanoma. Treatment denoted: randomized to nivolumab then ipilimumab (arm A) or the reverse (arm B). No patient had prior DNA-damaging chemotherapy. Live CD3+CD8+ CD19− CD56− cells were sorted from PBMCs. The assay was immunoSEQ multiplex PCR, and TCRdb's table has in-frame clones only and misses some. The sample includes around 18,000 clones, around 66% of them seen just once. CDR1 is SGHNT and CDR2 is YENEEA in the germline V gene. There are 14 residues in the CDR3. The V end was cut by 2 bases, the J end by 2 bases, with 8 bases between.

The chain employs TRBV11-3 and TRBJ2-3; D is unclear. This receptor was identified in a human donor with melanoma. Sequences were derived from CD8+ T cells sorted from blood (inferred from file names), sampled from a patient given nivolumab and ipilimumab in sequence. The CDR3 reads CASSLMESTDTQYF. The CDR3 DNA reads TGTGCCAGCAGCTTAATGGAGTCCACAGATACGCAGTATTTT.